These 11 T cell receptor beta chains originate from one sample sequenced in a study of T cell responses to AZD1222 COVID-19 vaccine. Profiled with immunoSEQ multiplex PCR; TCRdb holds only in-frame clones, not every one. The sample has around 80,000 clones, approximately 85% seen once. The sequences come from peripheral blood, collected 28 days after the second AZD1222 dose. The receptors here all came from an adult who received the AZD1222 COVID-19 vaccine.

The chain combines TRBV4-1 with TRBJ1-1; D is possibly TRBD1 (5 bases). Trimming took 4 bases from V and 0 from J, leaving 15 bases between them. CDR1 and CDR2 (germline): MGHRA, YSYEKL. The CDR3 extends over 16 amino acids. The chain's CDR3 is CASSPLRAGLNTEAFF. For the CDR3, the DNA is TGCGCCAGCAGCCCATTGAGGGCGGGGCTGAACACTGAAGCTTTCTTT.

This CDR3 is CASSQARTSGITDTQYF. CDR3 nucleotides: TGTGCCAGCAGCCAGGCACGGACTAGCGGTATCACAGATACGCAGTATTTT. The rearrangement uses TRBV4-2 and TRBJ2-3, with 10 positions matching TRBD2. Germline V gene data show CDR1 as LGHNA and CDR2 as YNFKEQ. J lost 2 bases, V lost 3 bases, and 8 bases had no gene match. The CDR3 contains 17 residues.

This chain uses TRBV5-1 with TRBJ2-1, with 11 bases lining up with TRBD2. Trimming took 5 bases from V and 7 from J; bases not matched to a gene: 14. The CDR3 runs 17 residues. The germline V gene encodes CDR1 SGHRS and CDR2 YFSETQ. CDR3 nucleotides: TGCGCCAGCAGACGGTCCGGGACTAGCGGAAACTGGAATGAGCAGTTCTTC. Translated: CASRRSGTSGNWNEQFF.

The V gene is TRBV9, the J gene TRBJ1-6; D uncertain. The CDR3 is 16 amino acids. V lost 1 base and J 7 bases, leaving 15 bases between the germline ends. The germline CDR1 and CDR2 sequences are SGDLS and YYNGEE. The CDR3 region is CASSVSSGLKNSPLHF. CDR3 coding DNA: TGTGCCAGCAGCGTATCCAGCGGACTCAAGAATTCACCCCTCCACTTT.

This clone was seen only once. The chain uses TRBV15 and TRBJ2-2; D unclear. The germline V gene encodes CDR1 LNHNV and CDR2 YYDKDF (reference sequence). The CDR3 runs 13 residues. Trimming removed 2 bases at V and 6 bases at J, with 7 bases between. CDR3 amino acids: CATSRIAPGELFF. The CDR3 coding sequence is TGTGCCACCAGCAGAATAGCTCCCGGGGAGCTGTTTTTT.

V is TRBV5-5 and J is TRBJ1-2, with 8 bases lining up with TRBD1. V lost 4 bases to trimming and J lost 7 bases; unmatched junction nucleotides: 9. This CDR3 contains 14 residues. CDR1 and CDR2 from the germline V gene are SGHKS and YYEKEE (reference sequence). CDR3 in DNA: TGTGCCAGCAGCCATGGACAGGGAGGTGGTGGCTACACCTTC. Its translation is CASSHGQGGGGYTF.

The CDR3 region has the DNA TGTGCCAGCAGCTATAGCGGGGGGGCAGATACGCAGTATTTT. This gives the protein CASSYSGGADTQYF. The rearrangement links TRBV7-6 to TRBJ2-3; 11 bases agree with TRBD2. Germline CDR1 reads SGHVS; CDR2 reads FNYEAQ. With 4 bases clipped from V and 4 bases from J, the junction kept 1 base outside the gene matches. The CDR3 runs to 14 residues.

Here the CDR3 reads CASSRGTGLQETQYF. For the CDR3, the DNA is TGTGCCAGCAGTCGCGGGACAGGACTCCAAGAGACCCAGTACTTC. The V call is TRBV28, the J call TRBJ2-5; TRBD1 matches at 8 bases. V lost 5 bases, J lost 1 base, and 6 bases stayed unmatched. The germline V gene has CDR1 MDHEN and CDR2 SYDVKM. The length of the CDR3 is 15 residues.

This clone was observed a few times. In DNA, the CDR3 is TGTGCCAGCAGACCGGACGGAACCTACGAGCAGTACTTC. Amino acids: CASRPDGTYEQYF. The chain carries TRBV2 and TRBJ2-7; D gene ambiguous. Germline CDR1 SNHLY, CDR2 FYNNEI. The CDR3 contains 13 residues. The germline V and J ends were trimmed by 6 bases and 2 bases, with 11 bases remaining between them.

This chain joins TRBV5-1 and TRBJ1-2, with D tentatively TRBD1 (5 bases). The CDR3 runs to 13 residues. Germline CDR1 SGHRS, CDR2 YFSETQ. V was pared by 0 bases and J by 7 bases, with 10 bases between. CDR3 region: CASSLVQGAGYTF. CDR3 nucleotides: TGCGCCAGCAGCTTGGTTCAAGGGGCTGGCTACACCTTC. Variable domain in full (rest from reference TRBV5-1 and TRBJ1-2): KAGVTQTPRYLIKTRGQQVTLSCSPISGHRSVSWYQQTPGQGLQFLFEYFSETQRNKGNFPGRFSGRQFSNSRSEMNVSTLELGDSALYLCASSLVQGAGYTFGSGTRLTVV.

The chain couples TRBV4-1 to TRBJ2-7, with TRBD1 identical over 7 bases. CDR1 MGHRA and CDR2 YSYEKL come from the germline V gene. Losses at the gene ends were 1 base for V and 1 base for J; bases not matched to a gene: 4. The CDR3 extends over 15 amino acids. CDR3 coding DNA: TGCGCCAGCAGCCAAGCCGGGACAGCGTCCTACGAGCAGTACTTC. Its translation: CASSQAGTASYEQYF.